This T cell receptor beta chain was profiled in a study of monozygotic twins with inflammatory bowel disease. Study observations and caveats: Lower TCRbeta diversity (inverse Simpson) was seen in IBD patients than in healthy co-twins.

With regard to this clonotype: What it binds is not known.

Eight reactions per sample, run separately, yielded cDNA. TCRdb re-called the 5' RACE reads; one entry per CDR3 protein, DNA not given. This sample carries more than 75,000 distinct CDR3 sequences, with about 7.4% going to the ten biggest clones. The CDR3 sequence is 15 residues long. The germline V gene encodes CDR1 SGHRS and CDR2 YFSETQ. Input material: blood. The TCR was taken from a human donor with ulcerative colitis or Crohn's disease, or a healthy co-twin of an affected twin (not recorded which). The genes are TRBV5-1 and TRBJ1-2; no DNA is available, so the TRBD1 call from TCRdb remains unchecked. The CDR3 region is CASSLEPGSNYGYTF.